This passage covers 26 T cell receptor beta chains from one sample sequenced in a study of vaccination effects on CD4 cells after COVID-19. Cultured cells yielded isolated CD4+ T cells after 10 to 11 days. Infection with SARS-CoV-2 occurred in the person between March and December 2020, and PCR confirmed it. Participants were given two doses of BNT162b2 or mRNA-1273 vaccine. Produced via immunoSEQ multiplex PCR; TCRdb's table is partial and in-frame only. The sample has roughly 35,000 clones, around 74% seen once; the top ten hold about 6.4%. No antigen has been assigned to these receptors. This sample comprised CD4+ T cells from PBMCs cultured without peptide, obtained after COVID-19 vaccination. The receptors come from a human donor who had a prior SARS-CoV-2 infection.

This clone has just one count. This chain uses TRBV19 with TRBJ1-1; D uncertain. Germline V CDR1 and CDR2: LNHDA, SQIVND (reference sequence). CDR3 length: 13 residues. Trimming cost V 6 bases and J 2 bases, with 10 bases left between them. The CDR3 loop reads CASRAPGNTEAFF. In DNA form, the CDR3 reads TGTGCCAGTAGAGCACCGGGAAACACTGAAGCTTTCTTT.

The V call is TRBV11-3, the J call TRBJ2-6; either TRBD1 or TRBD2 may supply D (5 bases each). The germline V and J ends were trimmed by 8 bases and 1 base, with 15 bases remaining between them. The length of the CDR3 is 16 residues. CDR1 SGHNT and CDR2 YENEEA come from the germline V gene. The CDR3 region is CASYGTQSSGANVLTF. The CDR3 DNA reads TGTGCCAGCTACGGGACGCAGTCGTCTGGGGCCAACGTCCTGACTTTC.

V is TRBV10-3 and J is TRBJ1-1; D may be TRBD1 (6 bases). This CDR3 region has 13 residues. The germline CDR1 and CDR2 sequences are ENHRY and SYGVKD. V was trimmed by 10 bases and J by 0 bases, leaving 12 bases between them. The CDR3 sequence is CASRTDLNTEAFF. CDR3 coding DNA: TGTGCCAGCCGGACAGACCTGAACACTGAAGCTTTCTTT.

V is TRBV5-4 and J is TRBJ2-5; D might be TRBD1 (6 bases). Germline values: CDR1 SGHNT, CDR2 YYREEE (reference sequence). This CDR3 region has 15 residues. The ends were cut back, 4 bases at V and 5 bases at J, with 18 bases in the middle. The CDR3 nucleotides are TGTGCCAGCAGCGGGGGTGGGGGCCCGGGGGAGACCCAGTACTTC. Translated: CASSGGGGPGETQYF.

In this sample, this clone turned up a few times. V usage is TRBV18 and J usage is TRBJ1-1; D remains unclear. Germline lookup yields CDR1 KGHSH and CDR2 LQKENI. There are 13 residues in the CDR3. Trimming removed 2 bases from V and 3 bases from J, with 7 bases in between. CDR3 amino acids: CASSPAGDTEAFF. CDR3 DNA: TGTGCCAGCTCACCAGCTGGAGACACTGAAGCTTTCTTT.

The chain is built from TRBV5-1 and TRBJ2-2, with D possibly matching TRBD2 (6 bases). Trimming removed 2 bases from V and 0 bases from J, with 8 bases in between. There are 15 residues in the CDR3. CDR1 is SGHRS and CDR2 is YFSETQ in the germline V gene. The CDR3 here is CASSFGGPNTGELFF. The CDR3 bases are TGCGCCAGCAGCTTTGGAGGGCCGAACACCGGGGAGCTGTTTTTT.

The genes are TRBV11-3 and TRBJ2-3, with TRBD2 as a possible D gene (6 bases). Germline CDR1 reads SGHNT; CDR2 reads YENEEA. The CDR3 covers 18 residues. V dropped 4 bases and J dropped 3 bases, with 23 bases sitting between them. The CDR3, as DNA: TGTGCCAGCAGCTCAGGACCCGACCGGGACTTCTTAACAGATACGCAGTATTTT. It specifies CASSSGPDRDFLTDTQYF.

The rearrangement links TRBV18 to TRBJ2-7; no definite D call. Germline lookup yields CDR1 KGHSH and CDR2 LQKENI. The CDR3 covers 14 residues. V shed 6 bases and J shed 0 bases, with 12 bases lying between them. The CDR3 loop is CASSDRLSSYEQYF. CDR3 coding DNA: TGTGCCAGCTCTGATAGGCTTAGCTCCTACGAGCAGTACTTC.

This clone was detected only once. The rearrangement uses TRBV11-3 and TRBJ2-3; 7 nucleotides match TRBD1. V lost 5 bases, J lost 0 bases, and 5 bases stayed unmatched. The CDR3 extends over 15 amino acids. Germline loops: CDR1 SGHNT, CDR2 YENEEA. The CDR3 region has the DNA TGTGCCAGCAGCATCCGACAGGGAAGCACAGATACGCAGTATTTT. Residues: CASSIRQGSTDTQYF. Drawing the rest from reference TRBV11-3 and TRBJ2-3, the complete variable domain is EAGVVQSPRYKIIEKKQPVAFWCNPISGHNTLYWYLQNLGQGPELLIRYENEEAVDDSQLPKDRFSAERLKGVDSTLKIQPAELGDSAVYLCASSIRQGSTDTQYFGPGTRLTVL.

The chain links TRBV10-3 to TRBJ1-2; D not certain. This CDR3 spans 15 amino acids. V was cut by 0 bases and J by 3 bases, with 11 bases left in between. Germline CDR1 ENHRY, CDR2 SYGVKD. The CDR3 region is CAISESIRPDYGYTF. The DNA of the CDR3 is TGTGCCATCAGTGAGTCCATACGCCCGGACTATGGCTACACCTTC.

The chain joins TRBV5-4 to TRBJ1-2; D gene ambiguous. The CDR3 loop spans 11 amino acids. The germline V gene encodes CDR1 SGHNT and CDR2 YYREEE (reference sequence). The ends were cut back, 1 base at V and 9 bases at J, with 7 bases in the middle. The CDR3 loop is CASSLLGSYTF. In DNA form, the CDR3 reads TGTGCCAGCAGCTTGCTGGGTAGCTACACCTTC.

The chain links TRBV18 to TRBJ2-1; D is possibly TRBD2 (6 bases). This CDR3 is 15 amino acids long. The germline V gene has CDR1 KGHSH and CDR2 LQKENI. Trimming pared 2 bases from V and 5 bases from J, leaving 13 bases between. CDR3 sequence (DNA): TGTGCCAGCTCACCAGCTTCCCCGGGGGACAATGAGCAGTTCTTC. Its translation is CASSPASPGDNEQFF.

The chain is built from TRBV4-1 and TRBJ1-5, with a weak D call TRBD1 (6 bases). Trimming removed 0 bases at V and 4 bases at J, with 10 bases between. The length of the CDR3 is 15 residues. Per germline, CDR1 MGHRA and CDR2 YSYEKL. Written as DNA, the CDR3 is TGCGCCAGCAGCCAAGATGGACAGCTAAATCAGCCCCAGCATTTT. Translation: CASSQDGQLNQPQHF.

The chain is built from TRBV11-2 and TRBJ2-3, with TRBD2 as a possible D gene (7 bases). CDR3 length: 15 amino acids. Germline V gene sequence: CDR1 SGHAT, CDR2 FQNNGV. V lost 5 bases and J lost 9, with 21 bases in between. DNA for the CDR3: TGTGCCAGCAGCACGCTAGGGGGGGCCCGTGGGACGCAGTATTTT. Protein: CASSTLGGARGTQYF.

The chain is built from TRBV5-1 and TRBJ1-4, with 8 nucleotides matching TRBD1. V was pared by 7 bases and J by 2 bases, with 4 bases of the junction left unmatched. This CDR3 is built from 14 residues. Germline assignment: CDR1 SGHRS and CDR2 YFSETQ. The CDR3 nucleotides are TGCGCCAGCGGACAGGGAGTCACTAATGAAAAACTGTTTTTT. Protein sequence: CASGQGVTNEKLFF.

V gene TRBV6-2 or TRBV6-3 combines with J gene TRBJ1-5; TRBD1 aligns across 7 bases. Germline CDR1 MNHEY, CDR2 SVGEGT. This CDR3 spans 13 amino acids. With V trimmed by 6 bases and J by 10 bases, 9 bases remained unmatched. CDR3 protein: CASSPGRGGPQHF. CDR3 in DNA: TGTGCCAGCAGCCCCGGCAGGGGGGGACCCCAGCATTTT.

V and J are TRBV7-8 and TRBJ2-1, with 7 bases fitting TRBD2. The CDR3 is 16 amino acids. CDR1 and CDR2 (germline): SGHVS, FQNEAQ. V dropped 6 bases and J dropped 8; count of bases not matched to a gene: 16. Here the CDR3 reads CASSPRTLADGHEQFF. Here the CDR3 DNA reads TGTGCCAGCAGTCCGCGCACCCTAGCGGATGGTCATGAGCAGTTCTTC.

This clone has more than one count but fewer than ten. V and J are TRBV7-2 and TRBJ2-6; D perhaps matches TRBD2 (5 bases). The V and J ends lost 3 bases and 0 bases respectively, with 9 bases between them. Germline CDR1 reads SGHTA; CDR2 reads FQGNSA. The CDR3 is made up of 16 amino acids. In DNA form, the CDR3 reads TGTGCCAGCAGCTTGAGGGTTCTCTCTGGGGCCAACGTCCTGACTTTC. Its translation is CASSLRVLSGANVLTF.

This rearrangement joins TRBV20-1 to TRBJ2-1; D gene uncertain. Trimming left V 7 bases short and J 7 bases short, with 8 bases between. CDR1 and CDR2 (germline): DFQATT, SNEGSKA (reference sequence). The CDR3 has 10 residues. CDR3 DNA sequence: TGCAGTGTATTAGGAAATGAGCAGTTCTTC. This codes for CSVLGNEQFF.

The chain links TRBV3-1 (or the pseudogene TRBV3-2) to TRBJ2-1; tentatively, D is TRBD2 (6 bases). Trimming removed 4 bases from V and 0 bases from J, with 16 bases in between. CDR3 length: 17 amino acids. The germline gives CDR1 LGHDT, CDR2 YNNKEL (reference sequence). The CDR3 bases are TGTGCCAGCAGCCTAGGTATTGGAGGGACCTCCTACAATGAGCAGTTCTTC. This codes for CASSLGIGGTSYNEQFF.

The rearrangement joins TRBV11-1 to TRBJ2-5; 13 bases are a match to TRBD2. Germline CDR1 SGHAT, CDR2 FQDESV (reference sequence). The CDR3 length is 16 residues. Trimming cost V 5 bases and J 5 bases; bases outside gene matches: 8. The DNA for the CDR3 is TGTGCCAGCAGCATCAGACTAGCGGGGGGCATCGAGACCCAGTACTTC. Translation: CASSIRLAGGIETQYF. Complete variable domain (other parts from reference TRBV11-1 and TRBJ2-5): EAEVAQSPRYKITEKSQAVAFWCDPISGHATLYWYRQILGQGPELLVQFQDESVVDDSQLPKDRFSAERLKGVDSTLKIQPAELGDSAMYLCASSIRLAGGIETQYFGPGTRLLVL.

The chain has TRBV7-9 and TRBJ2-3; TRBD1 is a possible D gene (5 bases). CDR3 length equals 14 residues. Germline values: CDR1 SEHNR, CDR2 FQNEAQ (reference sequence). Deletions cut 2 bases from V and 1 base from J, with 7 bases between. CDR3 region: CASSLLGGTDTQYF. The CDR3 DNA is TGTGCCAGCAGCTTATTAGGGGGCACAGATACGCAGTATTTT. Full variable domain (remainder filled in from reference TRBV7-9 and TRBJ2-3): DTGVSQNPRHKITKRGQNVTFRCDPISEHNRLYWYRQTLGQGPEFLTYFQNEAQLEKSRLLSDRFSAERPKGSFSTLEIQRTEQGDSAMYLCASSLLGGTDTQYFGPGTRLTVL.

The chain links TRBV5-5 to TRBJ2-5, with TRBD2 matching 12 bases. The germline gives CDR1 SGHKS, CDR2 YYEKEE (reference sequence). The CDR3 covers 16 residues. The ends lost 0 bases at V and 3 bases at J; junction bases unmatched: 3. The CDR3 region is CASSLALAGGEETQYF. CDR3 DNA: TGTGCCAGCAGCTTGGCCCTAGCGGGAGGGGAAGAGACCCAGTACTTC.

This sequence joins TRBV7-8 and TRBJ1-1; tentatively, D is TRBD1 (6 bases). Trimming left V 10 bases short and J 1 base short, with 13 bases between. Germline values: CDR1 SGHVS, CDR2 FQNEAQ. This CDR3 is 13 amino acids long. In DNA form, the CDR3 reads TGTGCCACGCGTAGGGGGACGAACACTGAAGCTTTCTTT. This gives the protein CATRRGTNTEAFF.

The sample holds a few counts of this clone. V usage is TRBV4-1 and J usage is TRBJ2-3, with D hard to call. V dropped 2 bases and J dropped 4 bases, with 10 bases sitting between them. Germline V lookup: CDR1 MGHRA, CDR2 YSYEKL. The length of the CDR3 is 14 residues. DNA for the CDR3: TGCGCCAGCAGCCAAATGGTCTGGGCAGATACGCAGTATTTT. Its translation: CASSQMVWADTQYF.

This sequence joins TRBV5-6 and TRBJ1-1; no clear D. Trimming took 6 bases from V and 5 from J, leaving 20 bases between them. In germline, CDR1 is SGHDT, CDR2 YYEEEE. The CDR3 covers 15 residues. CDR3 nucleotide sequence: TGTGCCAGCACCCCGGAGAACGGGGAGGGAACTGAAGCTTTCTTT. This codes for CASTPENGEGTEAFF.